The following is a T cell receptor beta chain sequence with its context. The entry originates in a study of blood T cell repertoires in COVID-19. Turning to the study itself: Samples of COVID-19 (acute and convalescent) were obtained from the United States, Italy and Spain. T cells, B-cell-depleted T cells, or PBMCs provided the cDNA or gDNA that served as material.

Trimming cost V 3 bases and J 0 bases, with 11 bases left between them. This CDR3 is 15 amino acids long. Looked up from germline, CDR1 is SGHDN and CDR2 is FVKESK. Assay: immunoSEQ multiplex PCR; the TCRdb copy retains only in-frame clones and omits some. The repertoire has 100,000 to 120,000 clones, roughly 82% of them found once; the top ten carry 15% to 20%. The sequence was obtained from a woman aged 55-75 years with acute or convalescent COVID-19. The V gene is TRBV14, the J gene TRBJ1-2; D might be TRBD1 (6 bases). Sequencing was performed on peripheral blood. In nucleotides, the CDR3 is TGTGCCAGCAGCCAGGCAGGGGTGACTAACTATGGCTACACCTTC. Translated: CASSQAGVTNYGYTF. The whole variable domain, filled in from reference TRBV14 and TRBJ1-2, reads EAGVTQFPSHSVIEKGQTVTLRCDPISGHDNLYWYRRVMGKEIKFLLHFVKESKQDESGMPNNRFLAERTGGTYSTLKVQPAELEDSGVYFCASSQAGVTNYGYTFGSGTRLTVV.